One and the same sample provided the 3 T cell receptor beta chains below, sequenced in a study of blood T cells in healthy people across ages. A second PCR, run for about 6 to 11 cycles, used a sample-barcoded 5' primer plus a J-beta primer mix. TCRdb itself ran the 5' RACE reads through MiXCR, one entry per CDR3 protein. The repertoire holds about 620,000 distinct CDR3 sequences, with around 52% as singletons. Input material: blood. These receptors were collected from a woman at least 80 years old in good health.

This clonotype appeared many times. The V and J genes are TRBV6-6 and TRBJ1-1; 7 bases agree with TRBD1. This CDR3 contains 14 residues. The V and J ends lost 2 bases and 3 bases, in that order; junction bases with no gene match: 3. Germline-derived CDR1 and CDR2 are MNHNY and SVGAGI (reference sequence). The CDR3 DNA reads TGTGCCAGCAGTTACGGACAGGTGGACACTGAAGCTTTCTTT. Its protein is CASSYGQVDTEAFF.

This clonotype occurred once. The CDR3 protein is CASRDGASYNEQFF. DNA for the CDR3: TGTGCCAGCAGGGACGGGGCATCTTACAATGAGCAGTTCTTC. The chain has TRBV6-6 and TRBJ2-1; D might be TRBD1 or TRBD2, each matching 5 bases. Germline CDR1 is MNHNY and CDR2 is SVGAGI (reference sequence). Trimming shortened V by 6 bases and J by 4 bases, and 13 bases separated the two germline ends. The CDR3 contains 14 residues.

The rearrangement uses TRBV5-6 and TRBJ2-1; no clear D gene. The V gene's germline CDR1 is SGHDT and CDR2 YYEEEE. The CDR3 is 14 residues long. Trimming removed 5 bases at V and 1 base at J, with 10 bases between. CDR3 sequence: CASRTRMSYNEQFF. The CDR3 DNA is TGTGCCAGCAGGACACGAATGTCCTACAATGAGCAGTTCTTC.